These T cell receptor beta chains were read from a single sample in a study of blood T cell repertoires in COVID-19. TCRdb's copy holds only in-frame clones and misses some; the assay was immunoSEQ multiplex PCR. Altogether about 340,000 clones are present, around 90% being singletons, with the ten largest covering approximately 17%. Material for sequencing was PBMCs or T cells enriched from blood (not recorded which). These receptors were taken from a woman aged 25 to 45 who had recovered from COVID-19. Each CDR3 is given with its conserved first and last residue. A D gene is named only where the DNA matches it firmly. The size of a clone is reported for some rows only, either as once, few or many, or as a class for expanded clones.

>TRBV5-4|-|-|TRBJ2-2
TGTGCCAGCAGCCCCAAGGCGGGGCAGGCGAACACCGGGGAGCTGTTTTTT
CASSPKAGQANTGELFF
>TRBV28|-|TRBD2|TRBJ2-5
TGTGCCAGCACGTTTAGCGGGCTCCAAGAGACCCAGTACTTC
CASTFSGLQETQYF
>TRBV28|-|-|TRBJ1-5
TGTGCCAGCACCCAGGGGAATAGCAATCAGCCCCAGCATTTT
CASTQGNSNQPQHF
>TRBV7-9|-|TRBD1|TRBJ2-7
TGTGCCAGCAGCTTAGCGTTTAGGGGGCTCGAGCAGTACTTC
CASSLAFRGLEQYF
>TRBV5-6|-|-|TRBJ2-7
TGTGCCAGCACCGGGGAGGAACGAGCCGAGCAGTACTTC
CASTGEERAEQYF
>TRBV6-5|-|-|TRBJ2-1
TGTGCCAGCAGTTACCCCGACAGCCGCTCCTACAATGAGCAGTTCTTC
CASSYPDSRSYNEQFF
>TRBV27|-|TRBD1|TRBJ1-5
TGTGCCAGCAGTTCCGGTCGCAGGGGGCATCAGCCCCAGCATTTT
CASSSGRRGHQPQHF
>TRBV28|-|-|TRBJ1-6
TGTGCCAGCAGTTTGTACAGGGATCATTCACCCCTCCACTTT
CASSLYRDHSPLHF
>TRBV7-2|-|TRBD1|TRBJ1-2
TGTGCCAGCAGCGGACAGGGGGCAACCAACTATGGCTACACCTTC
CASSGQGATNYGYTF
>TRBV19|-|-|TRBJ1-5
TGTGCCAGTAGTATCATGGCTGGCAATCAGCCCCAGCATTTT
CASSIMAGNQPQHF
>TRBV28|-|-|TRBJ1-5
TGTGCCAGCGGGCTCCCGGGGAGGGGGCAGCCCCAGCATTTT
CASGLPGRGQPQHF
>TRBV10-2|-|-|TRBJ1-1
TGCGCCAGCACGGCAGGGGTGGACCGTGTCGCTTTCTTT
CASTAGVDRVAFF
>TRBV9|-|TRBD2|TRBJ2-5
TGTGCCAGCAGGGCGGGACTAGCGGAACAAGAGACCCAGTACTTC
CASRAGLAEQETQYF
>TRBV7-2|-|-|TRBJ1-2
TGTGCCAGCAGCTTAATGAGGGAGTCTGGGGGCTACACCTTC
CASSLMRESGGYTF
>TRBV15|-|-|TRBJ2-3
TGTGCCACCAGCAGAGATAACGCGGCAGATACGCAGTATTTT
CATSRDNAADTQYF
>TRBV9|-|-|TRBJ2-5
TGTGCCAGCAGCGTAGGAGTGGTGGGTAGCCGAGAGACCCAGTACTTC
CASSVGVVGSRETQYF
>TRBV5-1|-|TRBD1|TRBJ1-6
TGCGCCAGCAGCTTTGCACAGGGGAATTCACCCCTCCACTTT
CASSFAQGNSPLHF
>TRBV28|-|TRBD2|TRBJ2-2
TGTGCCAGCAGTTTATTCGGAGGGACTAGCGGGAGGAACACCGGGGAGCTGTTTTTT
CASSLFGGTSGRNTGELFF
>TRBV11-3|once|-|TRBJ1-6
TGTGCCAGCAGTCGTGAGCTCTATAATTCACCCCTCCACTTT
CASSRELYNSPLHF
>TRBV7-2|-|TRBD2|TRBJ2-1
TGTGCCAGCAATAGCGGGAGGGCCACCAATGAGCAGTTCTTC
CASNSGRATNEQFF
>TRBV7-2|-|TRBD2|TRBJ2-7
TGTGCCAGCAGCGTAGCGGGGACTGGAGCCTACGAGCAGTACTTC
CASSVAGTGAYEQYF
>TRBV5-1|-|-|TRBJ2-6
TGCGCCAGCTCGGGGGGCTCTACCTCTGGGGCCAACGTCCTGACTTTC
CASSGGSTSGANVLTF
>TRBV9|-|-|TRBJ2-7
TGTGCCAGCAGCGACACCGGGACTCCAAGCTACGAGCAGTACTTC
CASSDTGTPSYEQYF
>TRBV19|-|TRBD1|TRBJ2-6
TGTGCCAGTAGTCGATCTAGGACAGGCCTAATATCTGGGGCCAACGTCCTGACTTTC
CASSRSRTGLISGANVLTF
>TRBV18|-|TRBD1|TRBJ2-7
TGTGCCAGCTCACCATGGACAGGGCGAGAGCAGTACTTC
CASSPWTGREQYF
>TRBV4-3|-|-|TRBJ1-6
TGCGCCAGCAGCCCCGCAGGGCAAGGAAATTCACCCCTCCACTTT
CASSPAGQGNSPLHF
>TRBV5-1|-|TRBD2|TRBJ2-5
TGCGCCAGCAGCTTGGGGCTAGCGGGAGACCAAGAGACCCAGTACTTC
CASSLGLAGDQETQYF
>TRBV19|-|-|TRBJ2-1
TGTGCCAGTAGTATAGGAGCAGGTCCCAGCTCCTACAATGAGCAGTTCTTC
CASSIGAGPSSYNEQFF
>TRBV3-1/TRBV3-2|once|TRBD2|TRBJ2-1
TGTGCCAGCAGCCAAGGCGGGACTAGCGGGTTACGTGAGCAGTTCTTC
CASSQGGTSGLREQFF
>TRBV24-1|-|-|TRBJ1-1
TGTGCCACCAGTGATTACCCCTCGACAGGATCCATGAACACTGAAGCTTTCTTT
CATSDYPSTGSMNTEAFF
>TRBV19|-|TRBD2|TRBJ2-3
TGTGCCAGTAGTATCCGACCGGGACTAGCGGGGTTCCTAGATACGCAGTATTTT
CASSIRPGLAGFLDTQYF
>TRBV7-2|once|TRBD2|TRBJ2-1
TGTGCCAGCAGCTTAGGGTTGGTTGGCGGGAGAAGCTCCTACAATGAGCAGTTCTTC
CASSLGLVGGRSSYNEQFF
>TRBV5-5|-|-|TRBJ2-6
TGTGCCAGCAGCCTGGGGGCCAACGTCCTGACTTTC
CASSLGANVLTF
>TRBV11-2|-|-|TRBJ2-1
TGTGCCAGCAGCTTAGGTCTCGGCAGGGGCGATGAGCAGTTCTTC
CASSLGLGRGDEQFF
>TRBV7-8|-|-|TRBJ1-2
TGTGCCAGCAGCTTGAGCAGCGCTTCGGGTGGCTACACCTTC
CASSLSSASGGYTF
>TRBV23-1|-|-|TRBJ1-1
TGCGCCAGCACTTCGGACAGAAGCCTGAAAGGGTTCTTT
CASTSDRSLKGFF
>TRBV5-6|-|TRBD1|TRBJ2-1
TGTGCCAGCAGTTTACCGGGACAGGGGTACAATGAGCAGTTCTTC
CASSLPGQGYNEQFF
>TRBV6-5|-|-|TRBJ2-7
TGTGCCAGCACTAGGCCGCCCGAGCAGTACTTC
CASTRPPEQYF
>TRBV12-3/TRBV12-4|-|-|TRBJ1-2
TGTGCCAGCAGTTTAGAGGGGCACTCTGGCTACACCTTC
CASSLEGHSGYTF
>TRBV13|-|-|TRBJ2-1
TGTGCCAGCAGCTTAGGGGTAGCGTACCTTGTATCCTACAATGAGCAGTTCTTC
CASSLGVAYLVSYNEQFF
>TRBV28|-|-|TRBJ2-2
TGTGCCAGTACCAGACGGCGGGGTTACACCGGGGAGCTGTTTTTT
CASTRRRGYTGELFF
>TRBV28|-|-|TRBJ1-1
TGTGCCAGCAGTCCCCCCCAGGAAGAAGCTTTCTTT
CASSPPQEEAFF
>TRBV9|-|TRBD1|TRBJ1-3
TGTGCCAGCAGCGTCACCACAGGGGTCAACACCATATATTTT
CASSVTTGVNTIYF
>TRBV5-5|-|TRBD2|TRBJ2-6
TGTGCCAGCAGCTTGTCTAGCGGGAGTACTGGGGCCAACGTCCTGACTTTC
CASSLSSGSTGANVLTF
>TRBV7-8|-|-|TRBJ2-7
TGTGCCAGCAGCCCCCCTCCCGGGACATCATCCTACGAGCAGTACTTC
CASSPPPGTSSYEQYF
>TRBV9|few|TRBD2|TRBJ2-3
TGTGCCAGCAGCGCCGGGGGGGTCCTCGCAGATACGCAGTATTTT
CASSAGGVLADTQYF
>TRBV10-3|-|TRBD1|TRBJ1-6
TGTGCCATAAACCAGGGGGACAGGGGGCTTAATTCACCCCTCCACTTT
CAINQGDRGLNSPLHF
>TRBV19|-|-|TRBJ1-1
TGTGCCAGTAGCACTCGGGAGAACACTGAAGCTTTCTTT
CASSTRENTEAFF
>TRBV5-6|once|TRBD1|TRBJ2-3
TGTGCCAGCAGTTGGGACAGGGGGGAAGATACGCAGTATTTT
CASSWDRGEDTQYF
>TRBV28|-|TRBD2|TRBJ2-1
TGTGCCAGCAGCCCGTTGCGGGAGCGGGTCTACAATGAGCAGTTCTTC
CASSPLRERVYNEQFF
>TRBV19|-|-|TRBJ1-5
TGTGCCAGTAGAGTACAGGGTAATCAGCCCCAGCATTTT
CASRVQGNQPQHF
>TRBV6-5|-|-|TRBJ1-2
TGTGCCAGCAGTTACTTAACAGGGTCGGTTCGTGGCTACACCTTC
CASSYLTGSVRGYTF